This T cell receptor (beta chain) was captured in a study of cytomegalovirus exposure and HLA in healthy donors. A note on this clone: Its antigen is still unknown.

Findings and caveats of the study: The likely origin of a cluster of highly shared sequence variants was a sequencing artifact.

PCR was performed using 60 Vbeta and 13 Jbeta primers. Libraries were prepared by immunoSEQ multiplex PCR; TCRdb keeps only in-frame clonotypes and omits some of them. The table includes 95,000 to 150,000 clones, 80% detected once. The CDR3 extends over 15 amino acids. Deletions cut 9 bases from V and 3 bases from J, with 21 bases between. This chain uses TRBV23-1 with TRBJ2-7; D gene unclear. TRBV23-1 is an ORF, and what it does is uncertain. The material sequenced was PBMCs. The TCR comes from a female donor in good health and CMV-seropositive. CDR3 residues: CARPLPGEVYYEQYF. CDR3 coding DNA: TGCGCCAGACCCCTCCCCGGAGAGGTTTACTACGAGCAGTACTTC.